This T cell receptor (beta chain) was observed in a study of Tregs in tolerant kidney transplant recipients. General study results and limits: Changing PCR primers prevented nucleotide comparison between some patients' samples.

As concerns this clone: What it recognizes is unknown. From the germline J gene comes the end of the CDR3, since the read stops 3 residues before it.

Mixed chimerism was transient after nonmyeloablative marrow transplants from related graft donors. Unstimulated Tregs (CD4+CD25+CD127-) and CD4+CD25- non-Tregs were sorted from PBMCs. TCRdb's copy holds only in-frame clones and misses some; the assay was immunoSEQ multiplex PCR. This sample contains about 14,000 clones. Germline loops: CDR1 MNHNS, CDR2 SASEGT. V lost 2 bases to trimming and J lost 5 bases, with 8 bases between them. The CDR3 consists of 13 residues. The chain has TRBV6-1 and TRBJ2-3; TRBD1 is a possible D gene (5 bases). This TCR derives from a human patient who received a combined kidney and bone marrow transplant. Some T cells may be graft donor cells. The specimen comprised CD8+ T cells from blood (PBMCs), sampled 6 months after the transplant. CDR3 region: CASSERGIDTQYF. CDR3 DNA, as far as it was read: TGTGCCAGCAGTGAAAGGGGCATAGATACG.